The entry that follows covers one T cell receptor beta chain sequence. Its specificity is not known. No patient escaped relapse after autologous stem cell transplantation, and brentuximab vedotin exposure varied. Complete response, partial response or progressive disease was each patient's best response. Sequencing was performed with immunoSEQ multiplex PCR; in TCRdb, only in-frame clones are kept and a portion is missing. This sample has around 20,000 clones, with 70% to 85% found just once. CDR3 length: 13 amino acids. CDR1 and CDR2 from the germline V gene are MNHNY and SVGAGI (reference sequence). V lost 11 bases and J 3 bases, leaving 16 bases between the germline ends. This record belongs to a study of PD-1 blockade in classical Hodgkin lymphoma. Points from the study as a whole: Patients who initiated nivolumab within 1 year of ASCT were excluded. By C4D1 there was a significant rise in CD4+ TCR diversity but not in CD8+ TCR diversity.

The sequencing used peripheral blood mononuclear cells (PBMCs), collected before the second cycle of nivolumab. This receptor was obtained from a human donor with classical Hodgkin lymphoma. This chain links TRBV6-6 with TRBJ2-5, with a weak D call TRBD2 (7 bases). The CDR3, as DNA: TGTGCCGCAGGGGAGGGCGGGAAAGAGACCCAGTACTTC. It encodes CAAGEGGKETQYF.